These 28 T cell receptor gamma chains share one sample of origin, sequenced in a study of Vδ1+ human thymocytes. Study-level findings and limits: Thymic TRG and TRD repertoires appeared highly polyclonal, with Gaussian CDR3 length distributions.

Their antigens are not known. RNA was extracted from the cells and then reverse transcribed. CDR3 amplicons came from multiplex PCR with pooled V-gene forward and constant-region reverse primers. TCRdb re-identified clones in the multiplex PCR reads via CATT. The sample holds 20,000 to 25,000 gamma-chain clones, about 13% seen once. Sequencing used Vdelta1+ gamma-delta thymocytes from the thymus. Subset denoted: FACS-sorted CD3+ TCRalphabeta- TCRVdelta1+ TCRVdelta2- thymocytes. These receptors were taken from a child younger than two who had congenital heart surgery.

The chain has TRGV8 and TRGJ1 or TRGJ2. Germline V lookup: CDR1 VENAVY, CDR2 YDSYNSRV. The CDR3 length is 13 residues. V was clipped by 5 bases and J by 3 bases; unmatched bases: 7. CDR3 protein: CATWASLYYKKLF. CDR3 DNA: TGTGCCACCTGGGCCAGCCTTTATTATAAGAAACTCTTT.

This chain connects TRGV2 to TRGJ1 or TRGJ2. CDR1 and CDR2 from the germline V gene are EGSNGY and YDSYNSKV. The CDR3 has 11 residues. The J segment lost 16 bases and the V segment lost 0 bases, leaving 9 bases of the junction unmatched. CDR3 loop: CATWDGQVDLF. The CDR3 DNA reads as TGTGCCACCTGGGACGGGCAGGTGGATCTCTTT.

This clone was found once. J is TRGJP1 and V is TRGV9. With 0 bases clipped from V and 8 bases from J, the junction kept 6 bases outside the gene matches. Looked up from germline, CDR1 is GITISATS and CDR2 is ISYDGTV (reference sequence). This CDR3 has 14 amino acids. CDR3 DNA: TGTGCCTTGTGGGAGGTGCGCGGAGGTTGGTTCAAGATATTT. Amino acid sequence: CALWEVRGGWFKIF.

This clone came up a few times. The gene calls are TRGV9 and TRGJP1. This CDR3 contains 15 residues. Germline CDR1 and CDR2: GITISATS and ISYDGTV (reference sequence). Trimming removed 0 bases from V and 8 bases from J; junction bases left unmatched: 9. The CDR3 reads CALWEVRSEGWFKIF. CDR3 in DNA: TGTGCCTTGTGGGAGGTGCGATCGGAAGGTTGGTTCAAGATATTT.

The sample holds a few counts of this clone. This sequence joins TRGV4 and TRGJ1 or TRGJ2. CDR1 is EGSTGY, CDR2 YDSYTSSV, per germline. CDR3 length: 14 amino acids. J gave up 3 bases and V 6 bases, and 11 bases lay outside the gene matches. CDR3: CATWIPPFYYKKLF. The CDR3 DNA reads as TGTGCCACCTGGATCCCTCCCTTTTATTATAAGAAACTCTTT.

Concerning this clone itself: Additional DNA sequences in this sample encode the identical CDR3. J is TRGJ1 or TRGJ2 and V is TRGV5. The CDR3 totals 14 residues. CDR1 and CDR2 (germline): VINAFY, YDVSNSKD. V lost 0 bases to trimming and J lost 6 bases; unmatched junction nucleotides: 8. The CDR3 DNA reads as TGTGCCACCTGGGACAGGCCGAGGGGTTATAAGAAACTCTTT. It yields the protein CATWDRPRGYKKLF.

This clone was seen a few times. Other DNA sequences of this sample code for an identical CDR3. The genes are TRGV9 and TRGJ1 or TRGJ2. Germline-derived CDR1 and CDR2 are GITISATS and ISYDGTV (reference sequence). J lost 4 bases, V lost 0 bases, and 6 bases had no gene match. CDR3 length: 14 residues. The CDR3: CALWEVHPYYKKLF. As DNA, the CDR3 is TGTGCCTTGTGGGAGGTGCATCCATATTATAAGAAACTCTTT.

The chain employs TRGV4 and TRGJP2. Per the germline V gene, CDR1 is EGSTGY and CDR2 is YDSYTSSV. CDR3 length: 12 amino acids. The V gene end was trimmed by 6 bases and the J gene end by 9 bases; junction bases not matched to a gene: 7. CDR3 sequence: CATWNRYWIKTF. The DNA of the CDR3 is TGTGCCACCTGGAATCGTTATTGGATCAAGACGTTT.

The chain carries TRGV3 and TRGJP2. J gave up 6 bases and V 3 bases, and 4 bases lay outside the gene matches. Germline V gene lookup returns CDR1 VTNTFY and CDR2 YDVSTARD (reference sequence). CDR3 length: 13 residues. CDR3 in amino acids: CATWDAGDWIKTF. The CDR3 DNA reads TGTGCCACCTGGGACGCGGGTGATTGGATCAAGACGTTT.

This clone has a handful of counts. V usage is TRGV5 and J usage is TRGJP2. The CDR3 has 15 amino acids. Germline loops: CDR1 VINAFY, CDR2 YDVSNSKD. The junction had 6 bases not matched to a gene; V was cut back by 0 bases and J by 5 bases. CDR3 region: CATWDRHGSDWIKTF. The CDR3, as DNA: TGTGCCACCTGGGACAGGCATGGAAGTGATTGGATCAAGACGTTT.

About this clone itself: An end of the junction differs from the germline gene, which may be a read error. The rearrangement links TRGV5 to TRGJ1 or TRGJ2. The CDR3 is made up of 14 amino acids. Germline V gene sequence: CDR1 VINAFY, CDR2 YDVSNSKD. The CDR3, as DNA: TGTGCTACCTGGGACAGGCTTTCCGGATATAAGAAACTCTTT. Protein product: CATWDRLSGYKKLF.

The chain uses TRGV9 and TRGJ1 or TRGJ2. The V gene's germline CDR1 is GITISATS and CDR2 ISYDGTV (reference sequence). V shed 0 bases and J 8 bases; nucleotides not matched to a gene: 7. The CDR3 loop spans 13 amino acids. DNA of the CDR3: TGTGCCTTGTGGGAGGTGCCTGCGGATAAGAAACTCTTT. It encodes CALWEVPADKKLF.

The V gene is TRGV3, the J gene TRGJ1 or TRGJ2. CDR3 length: 14 amino acids. Losses at the gene ends were 1 base for V and 12 bases for J; bases not matched to a gene: 15. The germline V gene encodes CDR1 VTNTFY and CDR2 YDVSTARD (reference sequence). For the CDR3, the DNA is TGTGCCACCTGGGACAGAAGCGGATCTCTTAGGAAACTCTTT. It yields the protein CATWDRSGSLRKLF.

The chain joins TRGV2 to TRGJ1 or TRGJ2. The trim removed 0 bases at V and 7 bases at J, leaving 12 bases unmatched. Germline CDR1 EGSNGY, CDR2 YDSYNSKV. The CDR3 covers 15 residues. The chain's CDR3 is CATWDGRPGGYKKLF. Here the CDR3 DNA reads TGTGCCACCTGGGACGGGCGACCAGGGGGGTATAAGAAACTCTTT.

V is TRGV8 and J is TRGJP1. Trimming at V came to 4 bases and at J to 4 bases, leaving 9 bases not matched to a gene. This CDR3 region has 15 residues. CDR1 VENAVY and CDR2 YDSYNSRV come from the germline V gene. The CDR3 region has the DNA TGTGCCACCTGGGACCTCTTTAACACTGGTTGGTTCAAGATATTT. Translation: CATWDLFNTGWFKIF.

This clone was counted between two and nine times. This sequence joins TRGV3 and TRGJ1 or TRGJ2. J was trimmed by 7 bases and V by 2 bases; bases with no gene match: 11. CDR1 is VTNTFY and CDR2 is YDVSTARD in the germline V gene (reference sequence). CDR3 length: 14 residues. The CDR3 sequence: CATWDMAWEYKKLF. The CDR3 nucleotides are TGTGCCACCTGGGACATGGCCTGGGAGTATAAGAAACTCTTT.

This clone was counted a few times. V and J are TRGV8 and TRGJ1 or TRGJ2. Germline lookup yields CDR1 VENAVY and CDR2 YDSYNSRV. This CDR3 is 12 amino acids long. V gave up 0 bases and J gave up 9 bases; unmatched junction bases: 5. The CDR3 DNA reads TGTGCCACCTGGGATAGGCGAACTAAGAAACTCTTT. It is translated as CATWDRRTKKLF.

The J gene is TRGJ1 or TRGJ2, the V gene TRGV4. The CDR3 consists of 14 residues. Germline trimming cut 1 base from V and 7 bases from J; bases unmatched to any gene: 10. The germline V gene has CDR1 EGSTGY and CDR2 YDSYTSSV. CDR3 nucleotides: TGTGCCACCTGGGATGGAGGTATGAGGTATAAGAAACTCTTT. Protein product: CATWDGGMRYKKLF.

This chain links TRGV9 with TRGJP. V lost 2 bases to trimming and J lost 8 bases; unmatched junction nucleotides: 6. Germline CDR1 GITISATS, CDR2 ISYDGTV (reference sequence). The CDR3 sequence is 16 residues long. Here the CDR3 reads CALWEEPKLGKKIKVF. The CDR3 nucleotides read TGTGCCTTGTGGGAGGAGCCGAAGTTGGGCAAAAAAATCAAGGTATTT.

This clone was seen more than once but under ten times. The chain uses TRGV3 and TRGJ1 or TRGJ2. Germline loops: CDR1 VTNTFY, CDR2 YDVSTARD (reference sequence). Trimming took 0 bases from V and 12 from J; bases not matched to a gene: 11. This CDR3 comprises 13 residues. The CDR3 DNA reads as TGTGCCACCTGGGACAGGTGGGTAAGTTGGAAACTCTTT. Amino acid sequence: CATWDRWVSWKLF.

This clone was seen a handful of times. The chain links TRGV8 to TRGJP1. Germline V gene sequence: CDR1 VENAVY, CDR2 YDSYNSRV. The CDR3 spans 13 residues. V shed 0 bases, J shed 8 bases, and the junction held 3 bases outside the gene matches. DNA for the CDR3: TGTGCCACCTGGGATAGGGCCGGTTGGTTCAAGATATTT. It specifies CATWDRAGWFKIF.

The chain recombines TRGV9 with TRGJ1 or TRGJ2. Germline assignment: CDR1 GITISATS and CDR2 ISYDGTV (reference sequence). V shed 3 bases and J 1 base; nucleotides not matched to a gene: 9. This CDR3 is built from 15 residues. The CDR3 here is CALWELRFNYYKKLF. In DNA form, the CDR3 reads TGTGCCTTGTGGGAGTTAAGATTTAATTATTATAAGAAACTCTTT.

The chain couples TRGV2 to TRGJ1 or TRGJ2. CDR3 length: 12 amino acids. Unmatched junction bases numbered 5, after V lost 0 bases and J lost 9 bases. Germline V gene data show CDR1 as EGSNGY and CDR2 as YDSYNSKV. The CDR3 region has the DNA TGTGCCACCTGGGACGGGCGCATTAAGAAACTCTTT. Translating gives CATWDGRIKKLF.

The gene calls are TRGV5 and TRGJ1 or TRGJ2. V shed 4 bases, J shed 11 bases, and the junction held 14 bases outside the gene matches. Germline loops: CDR1 VINAFY, CDR2 YDVSNSKD. This CDR3 contains 13 residues. This CDR3 reads CATWDALDRQKLF. The CDR3 DNA sequence: TGTGCCACCTGGGATGCACTCGACAGGCAGAAACTCTTT.

This clone was counted a few times. Other DNA sequences in the same sample also yield this CDR3. This rearrangement joins TRGV3 to TRGJ1 or TRGJ2. The V gene end was trimmed by 0 bases and the J gene end by 4 bases; junction bases not matched to a gene: 6. This CDR3 spans 14 amino acids. Germline V lookup: CDR1 VTNTFY, CDR2 YDVSTARD (reference sequence). CDR3 sequence: CATWDRPRYYKKLF. The CDR3 DNA reads TGTGCCACCTGGGACAGGCCTCGGTATTATAAGAAACTCTTT.

Remarks on this clone: The same CDR3 arises from other DNA sequences in this sample as well. The J gene is TRGJ1 or TRGJ2, the V gene TRGV9. This CDR3 contains 12 residues. Losses at the gene ends were 1 base for V and 7 bases for J; bases not matched to a gene: 4. CDR1 GITISATS and CDR2 ISYDGTV come from the germline V gene (reference sequence). The chain's CDR3 is CALWEVDYKKLF. CDR3 nucleotide sequence: TGTGCCTTGTGGGAGGTAGACTATAAGAAACTCTTT.

This sequence joins TRGV3 and TRGJP1. Germline V gene sequence: CDR1 VTNTFY, CDR2 YDVSTARD (reference sequence). V was clipped by 3 bases and J by 5 bases; unmatched bases: 3. The CDR3 runs 13 residues. The CDR3: CATWDATGWFKIF. For the CDR3, the DNA is TGTGCCACCTGGGACGCAACTGGTTGGTTCAAGATATTT.

This rearrangement joins TRGV9 to TRGJP1. V shed 3 bases, J shed 8 bases, and the junction held 9 bases outside the gene matches. The CDR3 contains 14 residues. Per germline, CDR1 GITISATS and CDR2 ISYDGTV (reference sequence). Here the CDR3 DNA reads TGTGCCTTGTGGGAGCAACAGGCGGGTTGGTTCAAGATATTT. Translating gives CALWEQQAGWFKIF.